The TCR beta chain under discussion was sequenced for a study of tumor and adjacent non-tumor tissue in lung cancer. TCRbeta libraries were built with three rounds of nested PCR, modified from ARM-PCR. MiXCR was run by TCRdb on the multiplex PCR reads, yielding one entry per CDR3 protein. Among around 80,000 distinct CDR3 sequences listed, approximately 78% were seen once. Regarding this clonotype: The junction and the germline gene differ at one end; a read error may be behind it.

Germline values: CDR1 SQVTM, CDR2 ANQGSEA. This CDR3 region has 13 residues. This sample's RNA came from whole unsorted tissue. The normal lung tissue was taken more than 3 cm from the tumor edge. The rearrangement uses TRBV29-1 and TRBJ1-1, with D unclear. The sequencing input was distant non-tumor lung tissue. This clonotype was obtained from a man aged 55 to 69 with non-small cell lung cancer. The DNA of the CDR3 is TGCAGCCTCGAACGGAGTTTGAACATTGAAGCTTTCTTT. It codes for CSLERSLNIEAFF.